The T cell receptor beta chain under discussion was sequenced for a study of T cells expressing NK-cell markers. TCRdb reanalyzed the 5' RACE reads and collapses them to one entry per CDR3 protein, without DNA. The specimen's table records over 250,000 distinct CDR3 sequences. Germline lookup yields CDR1 MNHNS and CDR2 SASEGT. The CDR3 sequence is 14 residues long. The V call is TRBV6-1, the J call TRBJ1-6. The source is a woman between 18 and 70 years old in good health. Material for sequencing was blood T cells: a sorted CD56 or NKG2C T cell subset, CD4+ or CD8+ T cells, or bulk PBMC T cells (not recorded which). The CDR3 loop reads CASIRSSYNSPLHF.